The T cell receptor (beta chain) under discussion was sequenced for a study of shared clonotypes between healthy human individuals (TCRdb year 2020). For the study in its entirety: Three men and a couple of women, aged 18 to 49 years, made up the cohort. Leukapheresis yielded between about 0.85 and 9.5 billion PBMCs per donor. The study deeply sequenced blood TCR repertoires of about 5 healthy adults to estimate repertoire size and the extent of clonotype sharing between individuals. Different laboratories and diverse techniques were used to prepare libraries and sequence TCR repertoires, to increase sequencing depth and limit assay-specific biases. For each donor, CD4 naive and CD4 memory were each given three plates, CD8 naive was given two plates, and CD8 memory was given one plate.

For the CD8 naive samples, CD45RO-negative cells were positively selected for CCR7, yielding a CD45RA+CCR7+ population from which TemRA cells were excluded. The donors were healthy, HIV-negative adults who had no recently reported acute infections or vaccinations. Only Caucasian adults living in Nashville, Tennessee, USA were represented among the donors. Blood was collected by leukapheresis, and PBMCs were isolated by Ficoll-Histopaque density gradient centrifugation and then cryopreserved in liquid nitrogen vapor phase. Analytical flow cytometry was used to check the purity and quantity of every magnetically sorted T cell population. Genomic DNA was isolated from every sorted fraction and measured by UV absorbance on a Nanodrop 2000c. V loses 2 bases at its end and J loses 4 bases; junction bases beyond the gene matches: 4. The cysteine opens and the phenylalanine closes a CDR3 of 15 amino acids. The only DNA kept is the CDR3, 45 bases in frame from the first base. As encoded in the germline V gene, CDR1 is MNHNS while CDR2 is SASEGT.

Turning to this clone: Its antigen remains unidentified. No much larger clone is present one base from it, and per-base qualities are unavailable.

General findings and caveats noted by the study authors: Naive subsets generally had larger estimated clonotype richness than memory subsets. Higher generation probabilities were observed for clonotypes shared by all four sorted-subset donors than for non-shared clonotypes. Because the study included only a small number of donors, the genetic and exposure-history diversity represented was limited. Based on pairwise subsampling, the degree of clonotype sharing among donors was expected to be affected by sequencing depth. Sampling was restricted to blood, and TCR repertoires in tissues likely differ from the TCR repertoires found in blood. Even with the large sequencing depth, rarefaction of the sorted-subset datasets indicated that sequencing was incomplete. Sharing across several donors was observed for about 5% of naive CD4, over 3% of naive CD8, 2% to 2.5% of memory CD4, and around 0.44% of memory CD8 clonotypes.

Using the deep immunoSEQ assay, TCR CDR3 regions were amplified from genomic DNA by multiplex PCR. Genomic DNA extracted from each cell subset was distributed evenly over all wells of several immunoSEQ 96-well plates, and each plate served as one replicate. Each replicate PCR for sorted subsets received about 220 ng genomic DNA, equal to about 29,000 T cell genomes. Purified libraries were measured with a Qubit 3.0 fluorometer, size-checked on a Bioanalyzer 2100, and measured again with the KAPA Library Quantification kit. Every immunoSEQ 96-well plate was sequenced on a separate single-read 150-cycle Illumina NextSeq 550 flow cell. As for how the authors treated the data: Because only junctional sequences without quality scores were contained in the immunoSEQ output, filtering matching that applied to full-length reads could not be performed. To assign V/J genes and CDR3, sequences were annotated using PyIR, a Python wrapper for IgBLAST v1.9, with IMGT germline references. Reads were removed for weak V/J assignments (E-value above 1e-6), missing CDR3, stop codons, out-of-frame junctions, or ambiguous translated residues. V3J clonotypes were defined as sequences sharing an identical inferred V gene, J gene, and CDR3 amino acid sequence. To compute the percentage overlap between repertoires, the number of shared unique clonotypes was divided by the size of the smaller repertoire. Richness of each repertoire was evaluated using RTK rarefaction, the Chao1 estimator, and Recon v2.1 estimates of unobserved clonotypes. For all TCRbeta clonotypes obtained by the gDNA method from a few donors, generation probabilities were computed with OLGA. This immuneACCESS table, as held by TCRdb, lists in-frame sequences with V and J called but not all clones. Of the missing ones, under half trace to an unresolved V gene in checked studies; the others have no known cause. V, J and clone size derive from that table, while D and trimming were established from the DNA sequence. The sample table lists fewer than 850,000 clones, roughly 96% of them with a count of one. Jointly, the top ten make up about 0.22% of the sample.

The V and J segments used are TRBV6-1 and TRBJ1-2; 10 bases in between match TRBD1. The specimen sequenced was naive CD8+ T cells sorted from blood. According to the study, the label for this sample's cell subset or site signals: CD45RA+CCR7+. This TCR came from a man aged 30 to 45 in good health. The CDR3 sequence is CASSEIRTGGYGYTF. Read as DNA, the sequence is TGTGCCAGCAGTGAAATTCGGACAGGGGGCTATGGCTACACCTTC.